Presented here are 17 T cell receptor beta chains from one specimen sequenced in a study of OX40 agonist ivuxolimab in advanced cancers. Profiling relied on immunoSEQ multiplex PCR, and the TCRdb table lists in-frame clones only, not all of them. The sample has approximately 32,000 clones; approximately 89% are singletons. Sequenced here: CD4+ or CD8+ T cells sorted from blood, sampled in a trial of the OX40 agonist ivuxolimab. Receptors were obtained from an adult with an advanced solid tumor such as melanoma, head and neck, liver or kidney cancer.

V is TRBV6-6 and J is TRBJ2-7; 7 positions agree with TRBD2. CDR1 and CDR2 (germline): MNHNY, SVGAGI (reference sequence). This CDR3 has 14 amino acids. The ends lost 0 bases at V and 2 bases at J; junction bases unmatched: 1. The CDR3 DNA is TGTGCCAGCAGTTACTCTGCGGGAGCCTACGAGCAGTACTTC. Amino acids: CASSYSAGAYEQYF.

This sequence joins TRBV11-3 and TRBJ2-7, with D hard to call. V lost 4 bases and J 7 bases, leaving 17 bases between the germline ends. The CDR3 has 14 amino acids. CDR1 SGHNT and CDR2 YENEEA come from the germline V gene. The CDR3 nucleotides are TGTGCCAGCAGCTCCCGCGTTGATCCGGGTGAGCAGTACTTC. It encodes CASSSRVDPGEQYF.

V is TRBV28 and J is TRBJ2-1; 10 bases are a match to TRBD2. The junction had 7 bases not matched to a gene; V was cut back by 2 bases and J by 0 bases. Germline V CDR1 and CDR2: MDHEN, SYDVKM. This CDR3 contains 18 residues. In DNA form, the CDR3 reads TGTGCCAGCAGTTTACGACTAGCGGGCGTGTCCTCCTACAATGAGCAGTTCTTC. It yields the protein CASSLRLAGVSSYNEQFF.

The CDR3 DNA sequence: TGTGCCAGCAGCTTGGGCTCTAGCGGACGCAATGAGCAGTTCTTC. Amino acids: CASSLGSSGRNEQFF. The V call is TRBV5-5, the J call TRBJ2-1; 7 bases are shared with TRBD2. Germline CDR1 SGHKS, CDR2 YYEKEE (reference sequence). J lost 6 bases, V lost 0 bases, and 6 bases had no gene match. CDR3 size: 15 residues.

This clone was seen a handful of times. This sequence joins TRBV6-1 and TRBJ2-1; D is possibly TRBD1 (6 bases). The CDR3 is 15 residues long. Trimming left V 1 base short and J 0 bases short, with 7 bases between. The V gene's germline CDR1 is MNHNS and CDR2 SASEGT. As DNA, the CDR3 is TGTGCCAGCAGTGAAGAGGGGGACTCCTACAATGAGCAGTTCTTC. It yields the protein CASSEEGDSYNEQFF.

This clone was counted a few times. This chain connects TRBV7-9 to TRBJ2-7; D remains ambiguous. The CDR3 length is 12 residues. Trimming took off 5 bases at V and 3 bases at J, with 8 bases between the two ends. Germline loops: CDR1 SEHNR, CDR2 FQNEAQ (reference sequence). The chain's CDR3 is CASSPISYEQYF. Here the CDR3 DNA reads TGTGCCAGCAGCCCAATCAGCTACGAGCAGTACTTC.

This clone was seen a few times. The chain is built from TRBV18 and TRBJ2-1, with 10 nucleotides matching TRBD2. The CDR3 loop spans 16 amino acids. The trim removed 3 bases at V and 4 bases at J, leaving 6 bases unmatched. CDR1 is KGHSH, CDR2 LQKENI, per germline. CDR3 region: CASSPNSGGIYNEQFF. DNA for the CDR3: TGTGCCAGCTCACCTAATAGCGGGGGGATTTACAATGAGCAGTTCTTC.

This clone was found once. The V call is TRBV5-4, the J call TRBJ1-2, with 8 bases identical to TRBD1. J gave up 2 bases and V 4 bases, and 10 bases lay outside the gene matches. The CDR3 extends over 16 amino acids. The V gene's germline CDR1 is SGHNT and CDR2 YYREEE (reference sequence). CDR3 residues: CASSLDGQGLNYGYTF. In nucleotides, the CDR3 is TGTGCCAGCAGCCTCGACGGACAGGGTTTAAACTATGGCTACACCTTC.

This clone has a single count. The chain uses TRBV30 and TRBJ2-1; 9 bases are shared with TRBD2. There are 14 residues in the CDR3. Per germline, CDR1 GTSNPN and CDR2 SVGIG (reference sequence). The ends lost 3 bases at V and 7 bases at J; junction bases unmatched: 7. For the CDR3, the DNA is TGTGCCTGGAGGGTCAGAGCGGGAGGTAATGAGCAGTTCTTC. Protein sequence: CAWRVRAGGNEQFF.

The gene calls are TRBV6-4 and TRBJ1-5, with D perhaps matching TRBD1 (6 bases). Trimming cost V 4 bases and J 4 bases, with 11 bases left between them. This CDR3 comprises 14 residues. Germline V gives CDR1 MRHNA, CDR2 SNTAGT. The CDR3 region has the DNA TGTGCCAGCAGTGTTGCAGGGGATAATCAGCCCCAGCATTTT. Its protein product is CASSVAGDNQPQHF.

This chain joins TRBV4-1 and TRBJ2-1, with TRBD1 identical over 9 bases. CDR3 length: 16 amino acids. CDR1 and CDR2 from the germline V gene are MGHRA and YSYEKL. J lost 5 bases, V lost 2 bases, and 7 bases had no gene match. The DNA for the CDR3 is TGCGCCAGCAGCCAACTACAGGGGGCTTTGGACAATGAGCAGTTCTTC. This encodes CASSQLQGALDNEQFF.

This chain links TRBV7-9 with TRBJ2-1; D may be TRBD1 (5 bases). Germline CDR1 reads SEHNR; CDR2 reads FQNEAQ (reference sequence). Trimming left V 5 bases short and J 7 bases short, with 15 bases between. The CDR3 totals 14 residues. Here the CDR3 reads CASSEPGAGNEQFF. The CDR3 DNA sequence: TGTGCCAGCAGCGAACCAGGCGCAGGGAATGAGCAGTTCTTC.

This clone was counted between two and nine times. Sequence at one end of the junction differs from germline and may be a read error. This chain links TRBV6-4 with TRBJ1-1, with unresolved D. The CDR3 totals 13 residues. CDR1 and CDR2 (germline): MRHNA, SNTAGT. The CDR3 nucleotides read TGTGCCAGCAGTTACTCTCTTGAACATGAAGCTTTCTTT. Translated, it gives CASSYSLEHEAFF.

This chain joins TRBV7-2 and TRBJ1-2; TRBD1 aligns across 7 bases. The germline gives CDR1 SGHTA, CDR2 FQGNSA. CDR3 size: 16 residues. J was trimmed by 2 bases and V by 5 bases; bases with no gene match: 11. The CDR3 coding sequence is TGTGCCAGCAGCCCCGAGGACAGGACTTTAAACTATGGCTACACCTTC. It codes for CASSPEDRTLNYGYTF.

This clone appeared once. The chain uses TRBV7-9 and TRBJ1-5; D is perhaps TRBD1 (6 bases). CDR1 SEHNR and CDR2 FQNEAQ come from the germline V gene (reference sequence). Between the trimmed V and J ends, which lost 3 bases and 6 bases, there was a span of 18 bases. The CDR3 length is 16 residues. CDR3 DNA: TGTGCCAGCAGCTTGGTGGGTTGGGGGGCGGTTCAGCCCCAGCATTTT. Protein: CASSLVGWGAVQPQHF.

The chain joins TRBV19 to TRBJ2-1; 10 positions agree with TRBD2. Germline V gives CDR1 LNHDA, CDR2 SQIVND (reference sequence). This CDR3 has 15 residues. Losses at the gene ends were 3 bases for V and 6 bases for J; bases not matched to a gene: 5. CDR3 loop: CASSMASGGFNEQFF. In DNA, the CDR3 is TGTGCCAGTAGTATGGCTAGCGGGGGTTTCAATGAGCAGTTCTTC.

The chain uses TRBV27 and TRBJ2-1; TRBD1 is a possible D gene (5 bases). V dropped 3 bases and J dropped 0 bases, with 12 bases sitting between them. CDR3 size: 16 residues. Germline-derived CDR1 and CDR2 are MNHEY and SMNVEV (reference sequence). The CDR3 region has the DNA TGTGCCAGCAGTTTGACGACAGTATCCTCCTACAATGAGCAGTTCTTC. Translation gives CASSLTTVSSYNEQFF.